The clone carrying this T cell receptor beta chain was detected only once. The data derive from a study of shared clonotypes between healthy human individuals. The CDR3 runs to 14 residues. Per germline, CDR1 SGHTS and CDR2 YDEGEE. Trimming cost V 2 bases and J 0 bases, with 8 bases left between them. Profiling relied on immunoSEQ multiplex PCR, and the TCRdb table lists in-frame clones only, not all of them. The sample consists of about 520,000 clones, 95% to 96% of them appearing once. The TCR originated in a woman aged 25 to 39 in good health. The chain joins TRBV5-8 to TRBJ2-5; unclear D gene. Sequencing was performed on naive CD4+ T cells sorted from blood. As to subset: CD45RA+ positively selected. The DNA of the CDR3 is TGTGCCAGCAGCTTTGGAGCCCACCAAGAGACCCAGTACTTC. Amino acids: CASSFGAHQETQYF. Looking up the rest from reference TRBV5-8 and TRBJ2-5 gives the full variable domain: EAGVTQSPTHLIKTRGQQATLRCSPISGHTSVYWYQQALGLGLQFLLWYDEGEERNRGNFPPRFSGRQFPNYSSELNVNALELEDSALYLCASSFGAHQETQYFGPGTRLLVL.